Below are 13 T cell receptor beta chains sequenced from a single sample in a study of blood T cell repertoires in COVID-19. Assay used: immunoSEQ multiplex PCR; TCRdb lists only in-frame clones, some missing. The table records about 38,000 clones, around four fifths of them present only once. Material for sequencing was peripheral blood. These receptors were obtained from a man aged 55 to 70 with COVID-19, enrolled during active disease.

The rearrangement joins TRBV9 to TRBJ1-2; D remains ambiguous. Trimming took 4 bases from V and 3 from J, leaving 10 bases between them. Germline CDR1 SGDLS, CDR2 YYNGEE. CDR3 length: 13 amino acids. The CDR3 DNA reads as TGTGCCAGCAGCCTTGACGACTACTATGGCTACACCTTC. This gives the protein CASSLDDYYGYTF.

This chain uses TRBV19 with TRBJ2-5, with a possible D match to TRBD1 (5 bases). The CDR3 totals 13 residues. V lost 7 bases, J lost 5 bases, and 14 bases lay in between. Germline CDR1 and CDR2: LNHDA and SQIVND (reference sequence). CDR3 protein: CASNALPGETQYF. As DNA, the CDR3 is TGTGCCAGTAATGCTCTCCCAGGGGAGACCCAGTACTTC.

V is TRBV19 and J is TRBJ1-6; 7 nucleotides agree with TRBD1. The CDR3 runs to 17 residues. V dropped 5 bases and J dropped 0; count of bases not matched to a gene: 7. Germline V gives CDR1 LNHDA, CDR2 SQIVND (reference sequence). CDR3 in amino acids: CASSYGDSGSYNSPLHF. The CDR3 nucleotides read TGTGCCAGTAGTTATGGGGACAGCGGCTCCTATAATTCACCCCTCCACTTT.

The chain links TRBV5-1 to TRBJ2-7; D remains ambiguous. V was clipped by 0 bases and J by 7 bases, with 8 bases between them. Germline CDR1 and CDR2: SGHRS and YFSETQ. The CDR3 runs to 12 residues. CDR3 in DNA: TGCGCCAGCAGCTTGGCCTTAGAGGAGCAGTACTTC. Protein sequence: CASSLALEEQYF.

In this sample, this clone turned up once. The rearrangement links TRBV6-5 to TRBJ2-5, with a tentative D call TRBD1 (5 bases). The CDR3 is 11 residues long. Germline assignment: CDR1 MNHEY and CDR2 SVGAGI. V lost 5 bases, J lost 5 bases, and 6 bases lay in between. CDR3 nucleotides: TGTGCCAGCAGTCAGGGCGAGACCCAGTACTTC. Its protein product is CASSQGETQYF.

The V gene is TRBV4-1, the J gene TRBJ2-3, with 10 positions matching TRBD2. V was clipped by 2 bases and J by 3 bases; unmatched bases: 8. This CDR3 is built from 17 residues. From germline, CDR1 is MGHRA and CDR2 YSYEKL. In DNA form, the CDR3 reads TGCGCCAGCAGCCAAAAACCCGGGACTAGCGATACAGATACGCAGTATTTT. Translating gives CASSQKPGTSDTDTQYF.

CDR3 loop: CASSPVLAGDTGELFF. CDR3 nucleotides: TGTGCCAGCTCACCGGTTTTAGCGGGGGACACCGGGGAGCTGTTTTTT. This chain connects TRBV18 to TRBJ2-2; 9 positions match TRBD2. V lost 3 bases and J lost 3; bases outside the gene matches: 5. CDR1 is KGHSH, CDR2 LQKENI, per germline. The CDR3 loop spans 16 amino acids.

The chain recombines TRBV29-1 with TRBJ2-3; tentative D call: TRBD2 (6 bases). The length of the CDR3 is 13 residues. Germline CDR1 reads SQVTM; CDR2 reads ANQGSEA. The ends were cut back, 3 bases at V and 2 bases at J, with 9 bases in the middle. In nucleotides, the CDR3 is TGCAGCGTTGAGGCGGGGTTCACAGATACGCAGTATTTT. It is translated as CSVEAGFTDTQYF.

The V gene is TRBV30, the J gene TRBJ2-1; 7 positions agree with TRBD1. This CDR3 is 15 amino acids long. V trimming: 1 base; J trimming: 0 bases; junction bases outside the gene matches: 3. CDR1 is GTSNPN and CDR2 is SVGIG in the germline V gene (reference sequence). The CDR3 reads CAWSEGQSSYNEQFF. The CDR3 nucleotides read TGTGCCTGGAGTGAGGGACAGAGCTCCTACAATGAGCAGTTCTTC.

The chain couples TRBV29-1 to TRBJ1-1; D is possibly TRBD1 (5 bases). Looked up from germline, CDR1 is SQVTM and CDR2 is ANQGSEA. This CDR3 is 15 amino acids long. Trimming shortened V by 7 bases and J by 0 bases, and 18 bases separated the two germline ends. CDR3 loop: CSAAAGGAMNTEAFF. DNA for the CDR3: TGCAGCGCTGCCGCCGGAGGGGCTATGAACACTGAAGCTTTCTTT.

Here the CDR3 DNA reads TGCAGCGTTGATAGGGGTACCACTGAAGCTTTCTTT. Its protein is CSVDRGTTEAFF. The rearrangement joins TRBV29-1 to TRBJ1-1, with D perhaps TRBD1 (5 bases). Trimming took off 3 bases at V and 4 bases at J, with 9 bases between the two ends. Germline V gives CDR1 SQVTM, CDR2 ANQGSEA. This CDR3 spans 12 amino acids.

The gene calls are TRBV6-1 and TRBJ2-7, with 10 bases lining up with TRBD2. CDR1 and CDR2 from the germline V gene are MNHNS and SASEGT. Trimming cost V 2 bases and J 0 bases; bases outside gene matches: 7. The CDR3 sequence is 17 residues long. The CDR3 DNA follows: TGTGCCAGCAGTGAACCGATCGGGACTAGCGCCTCCTACGAGCAGTACTTC. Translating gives CASSEPIGTSASYEQYF.

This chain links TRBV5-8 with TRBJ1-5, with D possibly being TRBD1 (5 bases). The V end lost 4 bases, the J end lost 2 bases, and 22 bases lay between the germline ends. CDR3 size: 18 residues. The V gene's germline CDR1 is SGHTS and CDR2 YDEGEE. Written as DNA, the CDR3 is TGTGCCAGCAGCCCGTACCGGGGGGGGGAGCCCGGCAATCAGCCCCAGCATTTT. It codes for CASSPYRGGEPGNQPQHF. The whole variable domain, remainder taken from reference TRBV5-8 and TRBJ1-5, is EAGVTQSPTHLIKTRGQQATLRCSPISGHTSVYWYQQALGLGLQFLLWYDEGEERNRGNFPPRFSGRQFPNYSSELNVNALELEDSALYLCASSPYRGGEPGNQPQHFGDGTRLSIL.